The entry below describes one T cell receptor (beta chain). Its antigen is currently unknown. These data come from a study of T cells in Graves' hyperthyroidism and ophthalmopathy. Amplification of TCR beta CDR3 regions used RNA as the template. The HTBI primer set drove a first-round RT-PCR of the TCR CDR3. MiXCR, applied by TCRdb to the multiplex PCR reads, yields one record per CDR3 protein. Of a few hundred thousand distinct CDR3 sequences detected, about 45% appear once; the ten largest clones hold approximately 8.2%. The CDR3 runs to 13 residues. CDR1 and CDR2 (germline): SQVTM, ANQGSEA. With 5 bases removed from V and 7 bases from J, the gap between germline ends came to 14 bases. General observations from the study: Ophthalmopathy prediction by the model preceded onset by a median 6.5 months.

Researchers defined stable Graves' hyperthyroidism as no ophthalmopathy progression within 18 months. Patients aged 18 to 65 had newly diagnosed hyperthyroidism that had lasted under 2 months. Investigators excluded patients with uncontrolled infection, other autoimmune disease, pregnancy or lactation. The sample consisted of peripheral blood or thyroid tissue (not recorded which). This chain links TRBV29-1 with TRBJ2-2; D tentatively reads TRBD1 or TRBD2 (7 bases each). The clonotype originates from a woman aged 18-29 years with Graves' hyperthyroidism. The CDR3, as DNA: TGCAGCGTTTGGGAGGGGGCCGTCGGGGAGCTGTTTTTT. This codes for CSVWEGAVGELFF.